These 29 T cell receptor beta chains originate from one sample sequenced in a study of T cell changes during pregnancy in multiple sclerosis. Assay used: immunoSEQ multiplex PCR; TCRdb lists only in-frame clones, some missing. The sample lists more than 55,000 clones; about nine tenths were seen once. Sample: peripheral blood, taken in the third trimester of pregnancy. The receptors here all came from a female donor in good health, enrolled as a control in a pregnancy study.

V and J are TRBV6-1 and TRBJ2-2, with a weak D call TRBD2 (6 bases). This CDR3 spans 13 amino acids. Trimming took 10 bases from V and 6 from J, leaving 15 bases between them. Germline assignment: CDR1 MNHNS and CDR2 SASEGT. The CDR3 nucleotides are TGTGCCACCCTAGTGGGGGAGGCCGGGGAGCTGTTTTTT. Its protein is CATLVGEAGELFF.

Many counts were recorded for this clone. The chain is built from TRBV7-6 and TRBJ2-1; 7 bases fit TRBD1. The CDR3 sequence is 13 residues long. From germline, CDR1 is SGHVS and CDR2 FNYEAQ. Unmatched junction bases numbered 3, after V lost 5 bases and J lost 5 bases. Written as DNA, the CDR3 is TGTGCCAGCAGCGAAGGGGGCCACAATGAGCAGTTCTTC. It specifies CASSEGGHNEQFF.

The rearrangement uses TRBV28 and TRBJ2-3; possible D gene TRBD1, 6 bases. V shed 6 bases and J shed 10 bases, with 23 bases lying between them. Per germline, CDR1 MDHEN and CDR2 SYDVKM. The CDR3 has 15 residues. CDR3 DNA sequence: TGTGCCAGCAGAAAGTCCCGGGGCACAAAGGGGGCGCAGTATTTT. Amino acid sequence: CASRKSRGTKGAQYF. Using reference TRBV28 and TRBJ2-3 for the parts outside the CDR3, the full variable domain is DVKVTQSSRYLVKRTGEKVFLECVQDMDHENMFWYRQDPGLGLRLIYFSYDVKMKEKGDIPEGYSVSREKKERFSLILESASTNQTSMYLCASRKSRGTKGAQYFGPGTRLTVL.

This clone was observed a few times. J is TRBJ2-3 and V is TRBV6-4, with D uncertain. In germline, CDR1 is MRHNA, CDR2 SNTAGT. The CDR3 totals 14 residues. Trimming took off 3 bases at V and 0 bases at J, with 7 bases between the two ends. The DNA for the CDR3 is TGTGCCAGCAGTGAGGGCGAGAGCACAGATACGCAGTATTTT. Protein: CASSEGESTDTQYF.

This sequence joins TRBV7-3 and TRBJ1-1, with D uncertain. The CDR3 consists of 13 residues. The V gene's germline CDR1 is SGHTA and CDR2 FQGTGA. The V gene lost 2 bases and the J gene lost 3 bases, with 7 bases spanning the gap. The CDR3 DNA reads as TGTGCCAGCAGCTTAGAGAGGGACACTGAAGCTTTCTTT. Translation gives CASSLERDTEAFF.

The chain has TRBV6-1 and TRBJ2-2, with TRBD1 matching 8 bases. The V gene end was trimmed by 3 bases and the J gene end by 6 bases; junction bases not matched to a gene: 15. The CDR3 extends over 18 amino acids. CDR1 MNHNS and CDR2 SASEGT come from the germline V gene. The CDR3 DNA reads as TGTGCCAGCAGTGAGCTACTCGGGACAGGCGGTCGAGCCGGGGAGCTGTTTTTT. It is translated as CASSELLGTGGRAGELFF.

The V and J genes are TRBV29-1 and TRBJ2-7; no firm D call. V lost 4 bases and J lost 2, with 12 bases in between. CDR1 is SQVTM, CDR2 ANQGSEA, per germline. The CDR3 covers 13 residues. The CDR3 sequence is CSVAFTETYEQYF. In nucleotides, the CDR3 is TGCAGCGTTGCTTTCACTGAAACCTACGAGCAGTACTTC.

The rearrangement links TRBV5-1 to TRBJ1-4, with D tentatively TRBD1 (5 bases). The V gene's germline CDR1 is SGHRS and CDR2 YFSETQ. The V gene lost 7 bases and the J gene lost 0 bases, with 13 bases spanning the gap. The CDR3 loop spans 15 amino acids. This CDR3 reads CASCDRAATNEKLFF. In DNA, the CDR3 is TGCGCCAGCTGCGACAGAGCTGCAACTAATGAAAAACTGTTTTTT.

For this clone: An end of the junction does not agree with germline; a read error may underlie this. The J gene is TRBJ2-2, the V gene TRBV7-7; 7 bases fit TRBD1. Germline V gene data show CDR1 as SSHAT and CDR2 as FNYEAQ (reference sequence). This CDR3 region has 15 residues. CDR3 amino acids: CASSRTGEGTGELFF. As DNA, the CDR3 is TGTGCTAGCAGTCGAACAGGGGAAGGCACCGGGGAGCTGTTTTTT.

The V call is TRBV18, the J call TRBJ1-1; D gene ambiguous. The CDR3 totals 13 residues. V lost 3 bases, J lost 7 bases, and 12 bases lay in between. CDR1 KGHSH and CDR2 LQKENI come from the germline V gene. Written as DNA, the CDR3 is TGTGCCAGCTCACCGTCGGGAAACTTTGAAGCTTTCTTT. Residues: CASSPSGNFEAFF.

The count of this clone is one. The chain is built from TRBV10-3 and TRBJ2-7, with TRBD2 as a possible D gene (5 bases). V lost 6 bases, J lost 2 bases, and 5 bases lay in between. Germline V gene lookup returns CDR1 ENHRY and CDR2 SYGVKD. The CDR3 runs to 11 residues. The CDR3 DNA sequence: TGTGCCATCAGCGGGGCCTACGAGCAGTACTTC. It translates to CAISGAYEQYF.

In its sample, this clone was seen once. V is TRBV29-1 and J is TRBJ2-1; 8 bases map to TRBD1. The CDR3 length is 14 residues. The junction had 3 bases not matched to a gene; V was cut back by 3 bases and J by 2 bases. Germline V gene lookup returns CDR1 SQVTM and CDR2 ANQGSEA. This CDR3 is CSVDPTGAYNEQFF. Written as DNA, the CDR3 is TGCAGCGTTGACCCGACAGGGGCCTACAATGAGCAGTTCTTC.

The genes are TRBV19 and TRBJ1-4; 9 nucleotides match TRBD1. Germline V gene sequence: CDR1 LNHDA, CDR2 SQIVND (reference sequence). The CDR3 runs 15 residues. Trimming cost V 5 bases and J 8 bases; bases outside gene matches: 9. The CDR3 reads CASSWGGTGYEKLFF. As DNA, the CDR3 is TGTGCCAGTAGTTGGGGGGGGACAGGGTACGAAAAACTGTTTTTT.

The chain has TRBV4-2 and TRBJ1-2, with D uncertain. V was trimmed by 1 base and J by 3 bases, leaving 12 bases between them. Germline V gene lookup returns CDR1 LGHNA and CDR2 YNFKEQ. The CDR3 sequence is 15 residues long. The CDR3 bases are TGTGCCAGCAGCCAAGCCCCCCCGGGGTACTATGGCTACACCTTC. Its translation: CASSQAPPGYYGYTF.

This clone was counted once. V and J are TRBV7-9 and TRBJ2-5; 9 nucleotides match TRBD2. This CDR3 has 15 amino acids. In germline, CDR1 is SEHNR, CDR2 FQNEAQ (reference sequence). J gave up 4 bases and V 0 bases, and 3 bases lay outside the gene matches. The CDR3 nucleotides are TGTGCCAGCAGCTTAGCTAGCGGGGGCAGAGAGACCCAGTACTTC. This encodes CASSLASGGRETQYF.

CDR3 loop: CRPDSTHEQYF. CDR3 DNA sequence: TGCAGGCCCGATAGCACCCACGAGCAGTACTTC. This chain uses TRBV20-1 with TRBJ2-7; no definite D call. Germline V gene data show CDR1 as DFQATT and CDR2 as SNEGSKA (reference sequence). This CDR3 spans 11 amino acids.

V usage is TRBV11-3 and J usage is TRBJ1-2; the D is unclear. The V gene's germline CDR1 is SGHNT and CDR2 YENEEA. The V end lost 0 bases, the J end lost 2 bases, and 16 bases lay between the germline ends. The CDR3 has 17 residues. DNA of the CDR3: TGTGCCAGCAGCTTAGAATTGTTGGGCAGACCGAACTATGGCTACACCTTC. It translates to CASSLELLGRPNYGYTF. The entire variable domain, with the rest obtained from reference TRBV11-3 and TRBJ1-2, is as follows: EAGVVQSPRYKIIEKKQPVAFWCNPISGHNTLYWYLQNLGQGPELLIRYENEEAVDDSQLPKDRFSAERLKGVDSTLKIQPAELGDSAVYLCASSLELLGRPNYGYTFGSGTRLTVV.

CDR3 residues: CASSLRGTNEKLFF. The DNA for the CDR3 is TGTGCCAGCAGTTTAAGGGGTACTAATGAAAAACTGTTTTTT. The rearrangement links TRBV27 to TRBJ1-4, with D perhaps matching TRBD1 (5 bases). This CDR3 is 14 amino acids long. The V end was cut by 2 bases, the J end by 2 bases, with 6 bases between. Germline V gives CDR1 MNHEY, CDR2 SMNVEV (reference sequence).

The CDR3 sequence is CASSPTPGVGNTIYF. DNA for the CDR3: TGTGCCAGCAGTCCGACTCCAGGGGTTGGAAACACCATATATTTT. The V call is TRBV7-9, the J call TRBJ1-3; D may be TRBD1 (6 bases). In germline, CDR1 is SEHNR, CDR2 FQNEAQ (reference sequence). The V end lost 6 bases, the J end lost 3 bases, and 15 bases lay between the germline ends. This CDR3 has 15 amino acids.

The genes are TRBV7-6 and TRBJ1-1; 9 nucleotides align to TRBD1. The germline gives CDR1 SGHVS, CDR2 FNYEAQ. The CDR3 contains 14 residues. The V and J ends lost 5 bases and 6 bases, in that order; junction bases with no gene match: 7. CDR3 sequence: CASSPGQGMSEAFF. Here the CDR3 DNA reads TGTGCCAGCAGCCCAGGACAGGGGATGTCTGAAGCTTTCTTT. Combining the CDR3 with reference TRBV7-6 and TRBJ1-1 gives the whole variable domain GAGVSQSPRYKVTKRGQDVALRCDPISGHVSLYWYRQALGQGPEFLTYFNYEAQQDKSGLPNDRFSAERPEGSISTLTIQRTEQRDSAMYRCASSPGQGMSEAFFGQGTRLTVV.

The chain carries TRBV27 and TRBJ2-1, with D maybe TRBD2 (6 bases). V lost 4 bases to trimming and J lost 10 bases, with 20 bases between them. Germline V CDR1 and CDR2: MNHEY, SMNVEV (reference sequence). The CDR3 spans 15 residues. DNA for the CDR3: TGTGCCAGCAGTTCGGGACTTGGCCGTGGGATCGAGCAGTTCTTC. It specifies CASSSGLGRGIEQFF.

This clone was detected only once. V and J are TRBV6-1 and TRBJ2-7; a weak D match, TRBD2 (7 bases). CDR1 and CDR2 (germline): MNHNS, SASEGT. The V end was cut by 6 bases, the J end by 2 bases, with 14 bases between. The CDR3 is 14 amino acids. CDR3 residues: CASSEGGVPYEQYF. In DNA, the CDR3 is TGTGCCAGCAGCGAGGGGGGGGTCCCCTACGAGCAGTACTTC.

J is TRBJ2-2 and V is TRBV6-6, with D possibly being TRBD2 (6 bases). The CDR3 consists of 13 residues. The ends were cut back, 7 bases at V and 9 bases at J, with 15 bases in the middle. Looked up from germline, CDR1 is MNHNY and CDR2 is SVGAGI (reference sequence). The CDR3: CASTDGGTRELFF. Written as DNA, the CDR3 is TGTGCCAGCACCGACGGAGGGACCAGGGAGCTGTTTTTT.

The V call is TRBV9, the J call TRBJ2-3; D uncertain. The V end was cut by 4 bases, the J end by 2 bases, with 14 bases between. The germline V gene has CDR1 SGDLS and CDR2 YYNGEE. CDR3 length: 15 amino acids. This CDR3 is CASSRTADPTDTQYF. The CDR3 nucleotides read TGTGCCAGCAGCCGTACGGCGGATCCCACAGATACGCAGTATTTT.

The J gene is TRBJ2-1, the V gene TRBV5-1, with TRBD2 identical over 12 bases. The CDR3 extends over 15 amino acids. The V segment lost 4 bases and the J segment 4 bases; nucleotides outside the gene matches: 3. The V gene's germline CDR1 is SGHRS and CDR2 YFSETQ. The CDR3 nucleotides are TGCGCCAGCAGCACCGGACTAGCGGGGTACAATGAGCAGTTCTTC. Translated: CASSTGLAGYNEQFF.

The chain uses TRBV18 and TRBJ2-3; 8 bases are a match to TRBD1. V gave up 3 bases and J gave up 4 bases; unmatched junction bases: 6. The germline V gene encodes CDR1 KGHSH and CDR2 LQKENI. The CDR3 is 15 amino acids. In nucleotides, the CDR3 is TGTGCCAGCTCACCCGGGACAGGATTTGCAGATACGCAGTATTTT. Protein sequence: CASSPGTGFADTQYF.

The sample holds a few counts of this clone. CDR3 loop: CASSLSGLLTEAFF. The CDR3 nucleotides are TGTGCCAGCAGTTTATCAGGACTACTCACTGAAGCTTTCTTT. The chain uses TRBV27 and TRBJ1-1, with no clear D. The CDR3 covers 14 residues. Germline V lookup: CDR1 MNHEY, CDR2 SMNVEV (reference sequence). Trimming removed 0 bases at V and 4 bases at J, with 9 bases between.

J is TRBJ1-5 and V is TRBV19; TRBD1 matches at 8 bases. V trimming: 7 bases; J trimming: 9 bases; junction bases outside the gene matches: 14. CDR1 LNHDA and CDR2 SQIVND come from the germline V gene (reference sequence). The CDR3 sequence is 15 residues long. CDR3 protein: CASTHDRGDVTPQHF. The CDR3 DNA sequence: TGTGCCAGTACCCACGACAGGGGTGATGTTACGCCCCAGCATTTT.

The V call is TRBV9, the J call TRBJ2-5; 12 nucleotides agree with TRBD2. Germline assignment: CDR1 SGDLS and CDR2 YYNGEE. The ends lost 3 bases at V and 0 bases at J; junction bases unmatched: 12. The CDR3 extends over 19 amino acids. CDR3 region: CASSGTLGLAGGYQETQYF. In nucleotides, the CDR3 is TGTGCCAGCAGCGGAACCCTGGGTCTAGCGGGGGGGTACCAAGAGACCCAGTACTTC.